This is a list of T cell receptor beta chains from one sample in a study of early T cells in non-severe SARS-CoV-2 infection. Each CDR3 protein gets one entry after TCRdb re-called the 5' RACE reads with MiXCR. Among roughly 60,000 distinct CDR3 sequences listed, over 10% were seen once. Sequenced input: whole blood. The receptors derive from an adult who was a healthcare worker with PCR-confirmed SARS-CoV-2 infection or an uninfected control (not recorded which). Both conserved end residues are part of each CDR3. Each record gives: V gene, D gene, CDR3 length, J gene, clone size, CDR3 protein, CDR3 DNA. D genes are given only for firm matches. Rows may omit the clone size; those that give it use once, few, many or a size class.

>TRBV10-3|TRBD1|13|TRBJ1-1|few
CAISEQQGAEAFF
TGTGCCATCAGTGAGCAACAGGGGGCTGAAGCTTTCTTT
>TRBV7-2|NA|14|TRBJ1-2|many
CASSSGRSGYGYTF
TGTGCCAGCAGCTCAGGCAGGTCTGGCTATGGCTACACCTTC
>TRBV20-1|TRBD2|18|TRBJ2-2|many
CSASGRTSGGANTGELFF
TGCAGTGCTAGTGGCCGGACTAGCGGGGGCGCGAACACCGGGGAGCTGTTTTTT
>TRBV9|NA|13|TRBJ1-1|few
CASSVVDSTEAFF
TGTGCCAGCAGCGTAGTAGACTCCACTGAAGCTTTCTTT
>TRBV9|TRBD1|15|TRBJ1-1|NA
CASSAGQGANTEAFF
TGTGCCAGCAGCGCAGGACAGGGGGCGAACACTGAAGCTTTCTTT
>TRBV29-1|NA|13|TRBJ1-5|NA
CSVPRQSGQPQHF
TGCAGCGTCCCCCGGCAGTCTGGTCAGCCCCAGCATTTT
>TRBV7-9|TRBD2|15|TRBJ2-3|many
CASSLRGGVPDTQYF
TGTGCCAGCAGCTTACGGGGGGGAGTCCCAGATACGCAGTATTTT
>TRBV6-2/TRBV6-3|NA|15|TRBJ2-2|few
CASSYAAMNTGELFF
TGTGCCAGCAGTTACGCGGCTATGAACACCGGGGAGCTGTTTTTT
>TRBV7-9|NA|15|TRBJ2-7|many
CASSFSGDGTYEQYF
TGTGCCAGCAGCTTCTCAGGGGACGGCACCTACGAGCAGTACTTC
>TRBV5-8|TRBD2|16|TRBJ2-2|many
CASSLGLAGNTGELFF
TGTGCCAGCAGCTTGGGGCTAGCGGGGAACACCGGGGAGCTGTTTTTT
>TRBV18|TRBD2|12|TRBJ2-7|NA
CASSGTSFEQYF
TGTGCCAGCTCAGGGACTAGTTTCGAGCAGTACTTC
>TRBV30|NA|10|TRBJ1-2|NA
CAWENYGYTF
TGTGCCTGGGAGAACTATGGCTACACCTTC
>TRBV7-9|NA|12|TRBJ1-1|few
CASSLLGTEAFF
TGTGCCAGCAGCTTATTAGGTACTGAAGCTTTCTTT
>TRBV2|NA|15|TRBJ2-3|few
CASRPGLASTDTQYF
TGTGCCAGCAGGCCGGGGTTAGCTAGCACAGATACGCAGTATTTT
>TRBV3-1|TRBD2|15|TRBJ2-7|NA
CASSPTTSGPREQYF
TGTGCCAGCAGTCCTACTACTAGCGGGCCGAGGGAGCAGTACTTC
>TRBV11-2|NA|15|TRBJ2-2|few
CASSLEVGNTGELFF
TGTGCCAGCAGCTTAGAGGTGGGGAACACCGGGGAGCTGTTTTTT